This T cell receptor beta chain was recovered during a study of cytomegalovirus exposure and HLA in healthy donors. At the level of the study: The early release's HLA-typed donors yielded about 85 million unique TCRs.

As concerns this clone: The antigen is not known.

Germline lookup yields CDR1 SGHKS and CDR2 YYEKEE (reference sequence). CDR3 size: 16 residues. Unmatched junction bases numbered 4, after V lost 5 bases and J lost 1 base. The study's findings and limits: According to the study, 150 to 200 TCR beta chains were cytomegalovirus-associated.

Primers: 60 Vbeta forward and 13 Jbeta reverse. Profiling relied on immunoSEQ multiplex PCR, and the TCRdb table lists in-frame clones only, not all of them. The repertoire holds about 110,000 clones, with 73% as singletons. Sequencing was done on a sample of PBMCs. This chain links TRBV5-5 with TRBJ2-2; TRBD1 matches 11 bases. The TCR was taken from a middle-aged man in good health and CMV-seronegative. The CDR3: CASRSGQGVNTGELFF. The CDR3, as DNA: TGTGCCAGCAGGTCGGGACAGGGGGTGAACACCGGGGAGCTGTTTTTT.